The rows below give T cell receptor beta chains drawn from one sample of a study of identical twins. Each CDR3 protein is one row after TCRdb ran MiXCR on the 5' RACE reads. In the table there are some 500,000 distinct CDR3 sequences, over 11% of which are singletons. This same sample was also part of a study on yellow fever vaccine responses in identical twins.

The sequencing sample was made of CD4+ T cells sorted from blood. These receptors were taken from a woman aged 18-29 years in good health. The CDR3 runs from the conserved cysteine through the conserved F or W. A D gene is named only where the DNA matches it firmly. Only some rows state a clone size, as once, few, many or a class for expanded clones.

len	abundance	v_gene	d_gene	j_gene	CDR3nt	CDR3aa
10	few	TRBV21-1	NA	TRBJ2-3	TGTGCCAGAGGAGTGGATACGCAGTATTTT	CARGVDTQYF
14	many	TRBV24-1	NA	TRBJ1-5	TGTGCCACCAGTGCGGGGGGCGAGCGTCAGCCCCAGCATTTT	CATSAGGERQPQHF
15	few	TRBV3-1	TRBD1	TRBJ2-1	TGTGCCAGCAGGCAGGACAGGACGGCACGCAATGAGCAGTTCTTC	CASRQDRTARNEQFF
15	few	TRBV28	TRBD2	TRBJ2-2	TGTGCCAGCAGTTTTAGGGGCGGGAGCACCGGGGAGCTGTTTTTT	CASSFRGGSTGELFF
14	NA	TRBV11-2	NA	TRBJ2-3	TGTGCCAGCAGCTTGGACAGACCCACAGATACGCAGTATTTT	CASSLDRPTDTQYF
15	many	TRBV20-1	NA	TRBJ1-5	TGCAGTGCGCGATTTACGGTGAACGGCAATCAGCCCCAGCATTTT	CSARFTVNGNQPQHF
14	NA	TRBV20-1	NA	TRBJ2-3	TGCAGTGCGTCGTTGGGGGCTGGCACAGATACGCAGTATTTT	CSASLGAGTDTQYF
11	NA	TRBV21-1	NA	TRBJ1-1	TGTGCCAGCAGCAAAGGAAATGAAGCTTTCTTT	CASSKGNEAFF
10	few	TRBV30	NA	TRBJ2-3	TGTGCCTGGAGTGAGGATACGCAGTATTTT	CAWSEDTQYF
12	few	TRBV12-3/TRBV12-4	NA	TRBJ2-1	TGTGCCAGCAGTAAAATAGGCAATGAGCAGTTCTTC	CASSKIGNEQFF
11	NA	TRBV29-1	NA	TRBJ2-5	TGCAGCACACTAGGTGTGGAGACCCAGTACTTC	CSTLGVETQYF
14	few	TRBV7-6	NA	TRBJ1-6	TGTGCCAGCAGCTTAGGGACAGAGAATTCACCCCTCCACTTT	CASSLGTENSPLHF
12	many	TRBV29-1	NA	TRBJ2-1	TGCAGCGTGGCTACCGGGCTGAGTGAGCAGTTCTTC	CSVATGLSEQFF
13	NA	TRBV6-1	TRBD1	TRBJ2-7	TGTGCCAGCATCCCGACAGGGGCGCGGGAGCAGTACTTC	CASIPTGAREQYF
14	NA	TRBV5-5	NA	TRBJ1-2	TGTGCCAGCAGCTTGCAGCCCACTAACTATGGCTACACCTTC	CASSLQPTNYGYTF
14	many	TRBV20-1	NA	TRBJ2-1	TGCAGTGCTAGATCCGGGATCGGGGCCAATGAGCAGTTCTTC	CSARSGIGANEQFF